This TCR beta chain was identified in a study of T cells in Graves' hyperthyroidism and ophthalmopathy. Overall study context: Sampling of peripheral blood happened at initial diagnosis, prior to any treatment.

The ends were cut back, 7 bases at V and 0 bases at J, with 16 bases in the middle. CDR1 is SNHLY, CDR2 FYNNEI, per germline. This CDR3 spans 16 amino acids. This clonotype was counted at least ten times. Its matching antigen is unknown. Findings of the study overall: The model forecast ophthalmopathy, anticipating it by a median around 6.4 months before onset.

The source material, RNA transcripts, was used to amplify TCR beta CDR3 regions. The HTBI primer set was used in a first-round RT-PCR of the TCR CDR3. TCRdb used MiXCR to reprocess the multiplex PCR reads, holding one entry per CDR3 protein. Among about 380,000 distinct CDR3 sequences listed, about 18% were seen once. This sequence originates from a man in his late teens or twenties with Graves' ophthalmopathy. V usage is TRBV2 and J usage is TRBJ1-3; D uncertain. What was sequenced was blood. The CDR3 region has the DNA TGTGCCAGCACCTTTACCGGGGTTCGCTCTGGAAACACCATATATTTT. This codes for CASTFTGVRSGNTIYF.